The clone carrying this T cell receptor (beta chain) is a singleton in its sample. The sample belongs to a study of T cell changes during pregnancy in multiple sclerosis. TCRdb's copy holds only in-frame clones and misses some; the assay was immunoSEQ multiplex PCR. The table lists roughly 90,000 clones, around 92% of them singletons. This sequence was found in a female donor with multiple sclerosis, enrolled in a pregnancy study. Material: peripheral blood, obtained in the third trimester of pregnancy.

CDR3 DNA: TGTGCCAGCAGCCTTGGCGGACAGGGGCTCTACACCGGGGAGCTGTTTTTT. Its protein is CASSLGGQGLYTGELFF. The J gene is TRBJ2-2, the V gene TRBV5-6; TRBD1 matches 9 bases. The CDR3 loop spans 17 amino acids. The V gene's germline CDR1 is SGHDT and CDR2 YYEEEE. V was clipped by 4 bases and J by 3 bases; unmatched bases: 10.